These 30 T cell receptor beta chains came from one sample sequenced in a study of T-cell reconstitution after alpha-beta-depleted transplantation in children. Unique molecular identifiers were used in preparing the TCRbeta library. TCRdb re-called the PCR reads through MiXCR, storing one row per CDR3 protein. The table shows approximately 800,000 distinct CDR3 sequences, with 15% to 20% occurring only once. The sample was PBMCs, mostly from graft donor cells, taken 360 days after TCRalphabeta/CD19-depleted stem cell transplant. The receptors were sampled from a male patient between 10 and 17 years old who had a stem cell transplant for acute lymphoblastic leukemia, so the T cells may come from the graft donor.

This clonotype was seen more than once but under ten times. The chain is built from TRBV14 and TRBJ2-3; D might be TRBD2 (6 bases). The V and J ends lost 0 bases and 0 bases respectively, with 19 bases between them. The CDR3 is 19 residues long. Germline assignment: CDR1 SGHDN and CDR2 FVKESK. CDR3 nucleotides: TGTGCCAGCAGCCAAGATCAGTACGGGAGTAACCCTAGCACAGATACGCAGTATTTT. Its protein product is CASSQDQYGSNPSTDTQYF.

This clonotype was counted at least ten times. V and J are TRBV29-1 and TRBJ1-5; D possibly corresponds to TRBD1 (6 bases). The germline gives CDR1 SQVTM, CDR2 ANQGSEA. Trimming pared 5 bases from V and 1 base from J, leaving 9 bases between. This CDR3 is 13 amino acids long. The CDR3 DNA follows: TGCAGCGTTAAAGGGACAAGCAATCAGCCCCAGCATTTT. This gives the protein CSVKGTSNQPQHF. Filled out from reference TRBV29-1 and TRBJ1-5, the complete variable domain reads SAVISQKPSRDICQRGTSLTIQCQVDSQVTMMFWYRQQPGQSLTLIATANQGSEATYESGFVIDKFPISRPNLTFSTLTVSNMSPEDSSIYLCSVKGTSNQPQHFGDGTRLSIL.

This clonotype was seen a handful of times. The chain combines TRBV14 with TRBJ2-3, with 8 bases matching TRBD2. After removal of 2 bases from V and 1 base from J, the junction contained 14 bases not matched to a gene. Germline-derived CDR1 and CDR2 are SGHDN and FVKESK. The CDR3 covers 19 residues. The CDR3 protein is CASSQYPGLVGFGTDTQYF. Written as DNA, the CDR3 is TGTGCCAGCAGCCAATACCCGGGACTAGTTGGCTTTGGCACAGATACGCAGTATTTT.

The chain is built from TRBV18 and TRBJ2-5; no reliable D call. The germline CDR1 and CDR2 sequences are KGHSH and LQKENI. Trimming shortened V by 5 bases and J by 0 bases, and 4 bases separated the two germline ends. The CDR3 is 12 amino acids. The CDR3 reads CASSMYQETQYF. CDR3 in DNA: TGTGCCAGCTCAATGTACCAAGAGACCCAGTACTTC.

The rearrangement links TRBV7-7 to TRBJ1-6, with D possibly being TRBD1 (5 bases). The CDR3 contains 19 residues. CDR1 is SSHAT and CDR2 is FNYEAQ in the germline V gene (reference sequence). With 0 bases removed from V and 3 bases from J, the gap between germline ends came to 18 bases. The CDR3 protein is CASSLAGMGTRYYNSPLHF. In DNA, the CDR3 is TGTGCCAGCAGCTTAGCTGGGATGGGGACCCGGTACTATAATTCACCCCTCCACTTT.

This clonotype showed up just a few times. The rearrangement uses TRBV27 and TRBJ2-7; 11 nucleotides align to TRBD1. Germline-derived CDR1 and CDR2 are MNHEY and SMNVEV (reference sequence). There are 15 residues in the CDR3. The trim removed 6 bases at V and 7 bases at J, leaving 11 bases unmatched. In DNA, the CDR3 is TGTGCCAGCAGGCCGGACAGGGGGCCCGATAGAGAGCAGTACTTC. Translation: CASRPDRGPDREQYF.

The chain employs TRBV5-8 and TRBJ2-3; D is unresolved. This CDR3 contains 14 residues. Germline V lookup: CDR1 SGHTS, CDR2 YDEGEE. V was clipped by 5 bases and J by 4 bases, with 14 bases between them. The DNA of the CDR3 is TGTGCCAGCAGTTCTGGGGTGATTTCAGATACGCAGTATTTT. Translation: CASSSGVISDTQYF.

V usage is TRBV12-3 or TRBV12-4 and J usage is TRBJ2-2; the match to TRBD2 covers 12 bases. CDR3 length: 15 amino acids. The V gene end was trimmed by 6 bases and the J gene end by 3 bases; junction bases not matched to a gene: 2. The CDR3: CASSRLAGDTGELFF. The CDR3 DNA is TGTGCCAGCAGCAGACTAGCGGGAGACACCGGGGAGCTGTTTTTT.

This rearrangement joins TRBV12-3 or TRBV12-4 to TRBJ2-7, with unresolved D. V shed 7 bases and J shed 3 bases, with 10 bases lying between them. The CDR3 spans 12 residues. The CDR3 loop is CASTKGLYEQYF. The CDR3 region has the DNA TGTGCCAGCACTAAGGGCCTCTACGAGCAGTACTTC.

The chain employs TRBV5-6 and TRBJ2-3, with D tentatively TRBD1 or TRBD2 (7 bases each). V gave up 1 base and J gave up 5 bases, with 20 bases separating them. The V gene's germline CDR1 is SGHDT and CDR2 YYEEEE. This CDR3 is built from 17 residues. The CDR3 here is CASSLTRGSGDRDTQYF. The CDR3 DNA follows: TGTGCCAGCAGCTTGACCCGGGGCAGCGGGGACAGAGATACGCAGTATTTT.

This clonotype was counted only a few times. Written as DNA, the CDR3 is TGCAGTGCTAGACAGACAGGGCTGAACACTGAAGCTTTCTTT. Amino acid sequence: CSARQTGLNTEAFF. This chain joins TRBV20-1 and TRBJ1-1; 7 nucleotides agree with TRBD1. V shed 2 bases and J 0 bases; nucleotides not matched to a gene: 3. Germline V lookup: CDR1 DFQATT, CDR2 SNEGSKA (reference sequence). The CDR3 covers 14 residues.

The chain links TRBV12-3 or TRBV12-4 to TRBJ2-5; 13 bases match TRBD2. The V gene end was trimmed by 6 bases and the J gene end by 4 bases; junction bases not matched to a gene: 8. The CDR3 has 16 residues. CDR3 sequence: CASSPGTSGTPETQYF. The CDR3 DNA sequence: TGTGCCAGCAGCCCCGGGACTAGCGGGACCCCAGAGACCCAGTACTTC.

The rearrangement uses TRBV5-1 and TRBJ1-1; the D gene is possibly TRBD1 (5 bases). V was clipped by 0 bases and J by 3 bases, with 12 bases between them. There are 15 residues in the CDR3. Germline V gene sequence: CDR1 SGHRS, CDR2 YFSETQ. The CDR3 sequence: CASSLAWGRDTEAFF. The CDR3 nucleotides are TGCGCCAGCAGCTTGGCCTGGGGGAGGGACACTGAAGCTTTCTTT.

The chain couples TRBV19 to TRBJ2-7; perhaps D is TRBD1 or TRBD2 (6 bases each). Germline V gene data show CDR1 as LNHDA and CDR2 as SQIVND (reference sequence). The CDR3 has 17 residues. Deletions cut 5 bases from V and 2 bases from J, with 22 bases between. CDR3 region: CASSPSWGAGRPYEQYF. Here the CDR3 DNA reads TGTGCCAGTAGTCCCTCGTGGGGGGCTGGGAGGCCCTACGAGCAGTACTTC.

The gene calls are TRBV9 and TRBJ2-2; 13 nucleotides line up with TRBD2. The V segment lost 3 bases and the J segment 3 bases; nucleotides outside the gene matches: 2. The germline CDR1 and CDR2 sequences are SGDLS and YYNGEE. This CDR3 has 16 amino acids. The CDR3 DNA reads TGTGCCAGCAGCGAGGGACTAGCGGGATACACCGGGGAGCTGTTTTTT. This translates into CASSEGLAGYTGELFF.

This clonotype showed up just a few times. The chain is built from TRBV12-3 or TRBV12-4 and TRBJ2-7; no clear D. The CDR3 contains 14 residues. V lost 3 bases and J lost 0, with 9 bases in between. The CDR3 coding sequence is TGTGCCAGCAGTTTTTCCCCAAGCTCCTACGAGCAGTACTTC. Encoded protein: CASSFSPSSYEQYF.

The rearrangement joins TRBV12-3 or TRBV12-4 to TRBJ2-4; D may be TRBD2 (7 bases). Trimming pared 6 bases from V and 5 bases from J, leaving 11 bases between. This CDR3 is built from 13 residues. CDR3 sequence (DNA): TGTGCCAGCAGAGAAGGGGGGGAAAACATTCAGTACTTC. Amino acid sequence: CASREGGENIQYF.

The chain employs TRBV10-3 and TRBJ2-7, with D perhaps TRBD1 or TRBD2 (5 bases each). Per the germline V gene, CDR1 is ENHRY and CDR2 is SYGVKD. The CDR3 runs to 13 residues. V dropped 9 bases and J dropped 0 bases, with 12 bases sitting between them. This CDR3 is CAMAVGTSYEQYF. In nucleotides, the CDR3 is TGTGCCATGGCAGTAGGGACCTCCTACGAGCAGTACTTC.

This clonotype occurred many times. The rearrangement uses TRBV12-3 or TRBV12-4 and TRBJ2-1; D not resolved. This CDR3 comprises 12 residues. Trimming removed 6 bases at V and 10 bases at J, with 13 bases between. The CDR3, as DNA: TGTGCCAGCAGCTTTCGTGGCTCCGAGCAGTTCTTC. Residues: CASSFRGSEQFF.

The chain carries TRBV28 and TRBJ2-1; 7 bases align to TRBD1. This CDR3 has 21 amino acids. Losses at the gene ends were 3 bases for V and 9 bases for J; bases not matched to a gene: 29. Germline CDR1 and CDR2: MDHEN and SYDVKM. The CDR3 bases are TGTGCCAGCAGTTTGAGATCCCCCCTCAACCACAGGGGAAAACTGGTGGGTGAGCAGTTCTTC. Its translation: CASSLRSPLNHRGKLVGEQFF. Using reference TRBV28 and TRBJ2-1 for the parts outside the CDR3, the full variable domain is DVKVTQSSRYLVKRTGEKVFLECVQDMDHENMFWYRQDPGLGLRLIYFSYDVKMKEKGDIPEGYSVSREKKERFSLILESASTNQTSMYLCASSLRSPLNHRGKLVGEQFFGPGTRLTVL.

This clonotype was seen only a few times. The chain links TRBV11-2 to TRBJ2-7; 9 bases line up with TRBD1. This CDR3 contains 15 residues. With 4 bases clipped from V and 5 bases from J, the junction kept 9 bases outside the gene matches. Germline CDR1 and CDR2: SGHAT and FQNNGV. DNA of the CDR3: TGTGCCAGCAGCTCAGTCACAGGGGGCCTAAACGAGCAGTACTTC. The encoded protein is CASSSVTGGLNEQYF.

This clonotype appeared many times. The chain is built from TRBV12-3 or TRBV12-4 and TRBJ2-2; 7 bases align to TRBD1. This CDR3 has 15 amino acids. V trimming: 5 bases; J trimming: 0 bases; junction bases outside the gene matches: 3. CDR3 nucleotides: TGTGCCAGCAGTATGGGACAGACGAACACCGGGGAGCTGTTTTTT. It encodes CASSMGQTNTGELFF.

This chain uses TRBV5-6 with TRBJ2-7; 9 nucleotides align to TRBD1. The V segment lost 5 bases and the J segment 12 bases; nucleotides outside the gene matches: 18. This CDR3 is 15 amino acids long. Germline assignment: CDR1 SGHDT and CDR2 YYEEEE. The chain's CDR3 is CASRAQGQGTNRGYF. The CDR3 nucleotides read TGTGCCAGCAGGGCTCAGGGACAGGGCACCAATAGAGGGTACTTC. Supplemented by reference TRBV5-6 and TRBJ2-7, the full variable domain reads DAGVTQSPTHLIKTRGQQVTLRCSPKSGHDTVSWYQQALGQGPQFIFQYYEEEERQRGNFPDRFSGHQFPNYSSELNVNALLLGDSALYLCASRAQGQGTNRGYFGPGTRLTVT.

This clonotype was seen a handful of times. The chain links TRBV4-1 to TRBJ2-2; weak D call: TRBD1 (5 bases). This CDR3 comprises 17 residues. Germline-derived CDR1 and CDR2 are MGHRA and YSYEKL. V was shortened by 0 bases and J by 2 bases, with 13 bases between the two germline ends. CDR3 sequence reads: CASSQEPPDRNTGELFF. The CDR3 DNA follows: TGCGCCAGCAGCCAAGAGCCCCCAGACAGAAACACCGGGGAGCTGTTTTTT.

This clonotype was counted ten times or more. This chain joins TRBV6-2 or TRBV6-3 and TRBJ2-7; TRBD2 aligns across 11 bases. CDR1 and CDR2 (germline): MNHEY, SVGEGT. This CDR3 has 15 residues. V gave up 10 bases and J gave up 7 bases; unmatched junction bases: 15. The CDR3 reads CATTRPGLAVGEQYF. For the CDR3, the DNA is TGTGCCACCACAAGACCGGGACTAGCGGTAGGAGAGCAGTACTTC.

This clonotype was seen more than once but under ten times. V is TRBV5-1 and J is TRBJ2-4; TRBD2 matches at 10 bases. CDR1 and CDR2 from the germline V gene are SGHRS and YFSETQ. The V segment lost 4 bases and the J segment 0 bases; nucleotides outside the gene matches: 10. The CDR3 loop spans 18 amino acids. In nucleotides, the CDR3 is TGCGCCAGCAGCCAGGGACTAGCGTTCAACCTAGCCAAAAACATTCAGTACTTC. Translated: CASSQGLAFNLAKNIQYF.

This clonotype was seen more than once but under ten times. V and J are TRBV5-5 and TRBJ2-7; no clear D. Looked up from germline, CDR1 is SGHKS and CDR2 is YYEKEE (reference sequence). This CDR3 contains 12 residues. V lost 0 bases, J lost 5 bases, and 6 bases lay in between. The CDR3 DNA reads TGTGCCAGCAGCTTGGTTATGAACGAGCAGTACTTC. It translates to CASSLVMNEQYF.

This rearrangement joins TRBV29-1 to TRBJ2-7; D remains unclear. The CDR3 length is 15 residues. Trimming stripped 3 bases from V and 5 bases from J, with 20 bases between. Germline V lookup: CDR1 SQVTM, CDR2 ANQGSEA. The CDR3 DNA follows: TGCAGCGTTGATGGTATTGCCAAGGCAGGAGACGAGCAGTACTTC. Encoded protein: CSVDGIAKAGDEQYF.

The chain uses TRBV12-3 or TRBV12-4 and TRBJ2-7; D assignment may be TRBD1 or TRBD2 (5 bases each). V dropped 8 bases and J dropped 1 base, with 15 bases sitting between them. The CDR3 totals 14 residues. CDR3 bases: TGTGCCAGCCTCGGGACCACCTCGTCCTACGAGCAGTACTTC. Translated: CASLGTTSSYEQYF.

The chain carries TRBV3-1 and TRBJ1-1; 8 bases are a match to TRBD1. Germline V gene sequence: CDR1 LGHDT, CDR2 YNNKEL (reference sequence). J was trimmed by 5 bases and V by 1 base; bases with no gene match: 6. The CDR3 spans 15 residues. CDR3 DNA sequence: TGTGCCAGCAGCCAAGGTTTGGACAGGGAAACTGAAGCTTTCTTT. Its translation is CASSQGLDRETEAFF.